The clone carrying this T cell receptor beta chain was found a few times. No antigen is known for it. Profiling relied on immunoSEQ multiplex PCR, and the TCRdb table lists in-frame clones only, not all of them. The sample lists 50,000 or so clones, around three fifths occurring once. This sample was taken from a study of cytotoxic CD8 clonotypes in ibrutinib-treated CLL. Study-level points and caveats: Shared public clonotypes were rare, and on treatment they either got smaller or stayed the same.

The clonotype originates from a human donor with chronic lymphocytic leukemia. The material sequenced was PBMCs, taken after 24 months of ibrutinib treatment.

CDR3 sequence: CASSQGQNTGELFF. The CDR3 DNA sequence: TGCGCCAGCAGCCAGGGACAGAACACCGGGGAGCTGTTTTTT. This rearrangement joins TRBV4-1 to TRBJ2-2, with TRBD1 as a possible D gene (6 bases). CDR1 is MGHRA and CDR2 is YSYEKL in the germline V gene. Trimming cost V 3 bases and J 1 base, with 6 bases left between them. CDR3 length: 14 amino acids.